These 30 T cell receptor beta chains share one sample of origin, sequenced in a study of regulatory T cells in long-lasting Graves disease. The time point was: newly diagnosed GD, antithyroid drugs for less than 3 months. RNA extracted from PBMCs served as the sequencing template. Arm-PCR of CDR3 regions and iRepertoire HTBI primers were used to build TCR beta libraries. TCRdb recomputed calls from the multiplex PCR reads with MiXCR, one row per CDR3 protein. The data show 560,000 or so distinct CDR3 sequences, more than 15% seen once. Another study also made use of these data, one on T cells in Graves' hyperthyroidism and ophthalmopathy.

Specimen: peripheral blood mononuclear cells (PBMCs), collected at new diagnosis, from a patient treated with antithyroid drugs. These receptor sequences come from a young man with Graves disease.

This clonotype was detected many times. The chain is built from TRBV20-1 and TRBJ2-7, with 9 bases fitting TRBD1. CDR3 size: 15 residues. V shed 6 bases, J shed 5 bases, and the junction held 14 bases outside the gene matches. In germline, CDR1 is DFQATT, CDR2 SNEGSKA (reference sequence). The CDR3 region is CSASLGQGISDEQYF. The CDR3, as DNA: TGCAGTGCCTCGCTCGGACAGGGGATTTCAGACGAGCAGTACTTC.

There are a few counts of this clonotype. The V call is TRBV28, the J call TRBJ2-7; 10 bases map to TRBD1. Germline CDR1 MDHEN, CDR2 SYDVKM. The CDR3 is made up of 15 amino acids. The V and J ends lost 2 bases and 5 bases, in that order; junction bases with no gene match: 6. CDR3 DNA: TGTGCCAGCAGTTTAGACAGGGGGCGTGTAAACGAGCAGTACTTC. It encodes CASSLDRGRVNEQYF.

This clonotype was found many times. The chain joins TRBV28 to TRBJ2-3; 15 bases are a match to TRBD2. The junction had 6 bases not matched to a gene; V was cut back by 4 bases and J by 4 bases. The length of the CDR3 is 17 residues. Germline CDR1 is MDHEN and CDR2 is SYDVKM. The CDR3 protein is CASSWTSGRAVSDTQYF. DNA of the CDR3: TGTGCCAGCAGTTGGACTAGCGGGAGGGCCGTTTCAGATACGCAGTATTTT.

In this sample, this clonotype turned up many times. The chain links TRBV7-8 to TRBJ2-7; D ambiguous. This CDR3 has 11 amino acids. Germline CDR1 is SGHVS and CDR2 is FQNEAQ. Trimming pared 3 bases from V and 6 bases from J, leaving 6 bases between. CDR3 loop: CASSFRSEQYF. As DNA, the CDR3 is TGTGCCAGCAGCTTCCGGAGCGAGCAGTACTTC. The full variable domain, its missing parts supplied by reference TRBV7-8 and TRBJ2-7, is GAGVSQSPRYKVAKRGQDVALRCDPISGHVSLFWYQQALGQGPEFLTYFQNEAQLDKSGLPSDRFFAERPEGSVSTLKIQRTQQEDSAVYLCASSFRSEQYFGPGTRLTVT.

The CDR3 DNA is TGCAGTGCTGTGCGAACAAGTGACACTGAAGCTTTCTTT. It encodes CSAVRTSDTEAFF. The chain is built from TRBV20-1 and TRBJ1-1; no definite D call. There are 13 residues in the CDR3. Trimming shortened V by 5 bases and J by 3 bases, and 13 bases separated the two germline ends. Germline CDR1 is DFQATT and CDR2 is SNEGSKA (reference sequence).

This clonotype was seen more than once but under ten times. The chain links TRBV3-1 to TRBJ2-7, with D possibly matching TRBD2 (6 bases). CDR1 and CDR2 (germline): LGHDT, YNNKEL (reference sequence). The CDR3 consists of 17 residues. Trimming removed 4 bases at V and 1 base at J, with 20 bases between. For the CDR3, the DNA is TGTGCCAGCAGCCCGCCCGCGGGGTTAAAGGAGTCCTACGAGCAGTACTTC. Amino acids: CASSPPAGLKESYEQYF.

V is TRBV5-6 and J is TRBJ1-4; TRBD1 matches 8 bases. V was clipped by 2 bases and J by 0 bases; unmatched bases: 6. The CDR3 length is 17 residues. Germline V gives CDR1 SGHDT, CDR2 YYEEEE. Here the CDR3 reads CASSLDRGPATNEKLFF. The CDR3 nucleotides are TGTGCCAGCAGCTTAGACAGGGGACCAGCAACTAATGAAAAACTGTTTTTT.

This chain links TRBV5-4 with TRBJ2-1, with D perhaps TRBD1 (6 bases). The CDR3 is 15 amino acids. The V and J ends lost 5 bases and 0 bases respectively, with 12 bases between them. The germline V gene encodes CDR1 SGHNT and CDR2 YYREEE (reference sequence). As DNA, the CDR3 is TGTGCCAGCAGAACGGACAGTACCTCCTACAATGAGCAGTTCTTC. Translated, it gives CASRTDSTSYNEQFF.

This clonotype was seen repeatedly, ten times or more. The rearrangement links TRBV28 to TRBJ2-7, with D possibly TRBD1 on 5 matching bases. The CDR3 length is 14 residues. With 10 bases removed from V and 3 bases from J, the gap between germline ends came to 19 bases. From germline, CDR1 is MDHEN and CDR2 SYDVKM. CDR3 in amino acids: CAIEQGSDGYEQYF. The DNA of the CDR3 is TGTGCCATCGAGCAGGGATCCGATGGCTACGAGCAGTACTTC. Combining the CDR3 with reference TRBV28 and TRBJ2-7 gives the whole variable domain DVKVTQSSRYLVKRTGEKVFLECVQDMDHENMFWYRQDPGLGLRLIYFSYDVKMKEKGDIPEGYSVSREKKERFSLILESASTNQTSMYLCAIEQGSDGYEQYFGPGTRLTVT.

The rearrangement uses TRBV2 and TRBJ1-3; D perhaps matches TRBD1 (6 bases). Deletions cut 8 bases from V and 6 bases from J, with 35 bases between. The CDR3 covers 20 residues. CDR1 is SNHLY and CDR2 is FYNNEI in the germline V gene. CDR3 sequence (DNA): TGTGCCAGCTTCCCGACCTGGACAGATGATCGGTCGTTTAAACTAAACACCATATATTTT. The encoded protein is CASFPTWTDDRSFKLNTIYF.

Ten or more counts support this clonotype. V gene TRBV11-2 combines with J gene TRBJ1-1; D may be TRBD1 (6 bases). Germline V gene lookup returns CDR1 SGHAT and CDR2 FQNNGV. The CDR3 totals 16 residues. V dropped 1 base and J dropped 1 base, with 13 bases sitting between them. The CDR3 sequence: CASSLGLWTENTEAFF. The DNA of the CDR3 is TGTGCCAGCAGCTTAGGGTTGTGGACAGAGAACACTGAAGCTTTCTTT.

There are many counts of this clonotype. This sequence joins TRBV12-3 or TRBV12-4 and TRBJ2-1, with D hard to call. V dropped 6 bases and J dropped 6 bases, with 9 bases sitting between them. The CDR3 totals 12 residues. The CDR3 protein is CASSQTVNEQFF. The CDR3 DNA follows: TGTGCCAGCAGCCAAACCGTCAATGAGCAGTTCTTC.

Note on this clonotype: Since a much larger clone is just one base distant, this may be a read error. The V call is TRBV27, the J call TRBJ2-3; D perhaps matches TRBD2 (6 bases). The CDR3 loop spans 13 amino acids. With 10 bases removed from V and 8 bases from J, the gap between germline ends came to 19 bases. Germline V gene lookup returns CDR1 MNHEY and CDR2 SMNVEV (reference sequence). The CDR3 DNA follows: TGTGCCATCCGGGAGCAGGGCGCAGGTACGCAGTATTTT. Translation gives CAIREQGAGTQYF.

The rearrangement links TRBV27 to TRBJ1-4; TRBD1 agrees at 8 bases. Germline CDR1 reads MNHEY; CDR2 reads SMNVEV (reference sequence). V gave up 5 bases and J gave up 7 bases; unmatched junction bases: 6. This CDR3 is 14 amino acids long. The CDR3 loop reads CASSLQGAGEKLFF. CDR3 nucleotides: TGTGCCAGCAGTCTGCAGGGGGCGGGTGAAAAACTGTTTTTT. The whole variable domain, remainder taken from reference TRBV27 and TRBJ1-4, is EAQVTQNPRYLITVTGKKLTVTCSQNMNHEYMSWYRQDPGLGLRQIYYSMNVEVTDKGDVPEGYKVSRKEKRNFPLILESPSPNQTSLYFCASSLQGAGEKLFFGSGTQLSVL.

This clonotype was observed at least ten times. The rearrangement uses TRBV6-5 and TRBJ2-1; maybe TRBD1 (5 bases). Trimming pared 0 bases from V and 6 bases from J, leaving 15 bases between. This CDR3 spans 16 amino acids. The germline V gene encodes CDR1 MNHEY and CDR2 SVGAGI. Here the CDR3 reads CASSYSTGQPANEQFF. In nucleotides, the CDR3 is TGTGCCAGCAGTTACTCTACAGGCCAACCCGCCAATGAGCAGTTCTTC.

The count of this clonotype is one. The chain combines TRBV5-4 with TRBJ2-6, with D unclear. This CDR3 is built from 18 residues. CDR1 is SGHNT, CDR2 YYREEE, per germline (reference sequence). Trimming shortened V by 2 bases and J by 0 bases, and 15 bases separated the two germline ends. The CDR3 DNA is TGTGCCAGCAGCTTTCTGTGGGCAGAGGACTCTGGGGCCAACGTCCTGACTTTC. Translation: CASSFLWAEDSGANVLTF.

In its sample, this clonotype was seen once. A much bigger clone sits one base away, suggesting this may be a read error. V gene TRBV6-1 combines with J gene TRBJ2-5; D not resolved. Germline V gene lookup returns CDR1 MNHNS and CDR2 SASEGT. CDR3 length equals 15 residues. CDR3 protein: CASSVDSTLEETRYF. For the CDR3, the DNA is TGTGCCAGCAGTGTAGATAGCACGCTGGAAGAGACCCGGTACTTC.

This chain connects TRBV5-1 to TRBJ2-1; tentative D call: TRBD1 (6 bases). Trimming pared 3 bases from V and 0 bases from J, leaving 16 bases between. The CDR3 is 17 amino acids. From germline, CDR1 is SGHRS and CDR2 YFSETQ. CDR3 sequence reads: CASSSVLTGSSYNEQFF. DNA of the CDR3: TGCGCCAGCAGCTCGGTACTCACAGGGAGCTCCTACAATGAGCAGTTCTTC.

This clonotype has just a few counts. The chain recombines TRBV20-1 with TRBJ1-2; 8 bases map to TRBD1. With V trimmed by 6 bases and J by 2 bases, 11 bases remained unmatched. This CDR3 has 15 amino acids. Germline V gene lookup returns CDR1 DFQATT and CDR2 SNEGSKA (reference sequence). The CDR3 spells CSAGKPGQDNYGYTF. CDR3 in DNA: TGCAGTGCCGGAAAGCCGGGACAGGACAACTATGGCTACACCTTC.

The chain uses TRBV10-3 and TRBJ2-7, with 12 bases aligning to TRBD2. From germline, CDR1 is ENHRY and CDR2 SYGVKD. Trimming cost V 2 bases and J 3 bases; bases outside gene matches: 2. The CDR3 length is 15 residues. The CDR3 loop is CAISEGTSGFYEQYF. CDR3 in DNA: TGTGCCATCAGTGAGGGGACTAGCGGGTTCTACGAGCAGTACTTC.

This chain connects TRBV20-1 to TRBJ1-4; D is possibly TRBD1 (5 bases). CDR1 and CDR2 from the germline V gene are DFQATT and SNEGSKA (reference sequence). Trimming cost V 0 bases and J 8 bases, with 13 bases left between them. The CDR3 totals 14 residues. This chain's CDR3 is CSARDGAGMEKLFF. CDR3 nucleotides: TGCAGTGCTAGAGATGGGGCGGGGATGGAAAAACTGTTTTTT.

V usage is TRBV5-1 and J usage is TRBJ2-3; unclear D gene. The CDR3 sequence is 15 residues long. CDR1 and CDR2 (germline): SGHRS, YFSETQ. The ends were cut back, 4 bases at V and 0 bases at J, with 12 bases in the middle. The CDR3 sequence is CASSAGPGSTDTQYF. The CDR3 DNA reads TGCGCCAGCAGCGCAGGCCCGGGTAGCACAGATACGCAGTATTTT.

This clonotype was seen repeatedly, ten times or more. CDR3 protein: CASSFIAGAEAFF. The CDR3 coding sequence is TGTGCCAGCAGCTTTATAGCAGGCGCTGAAGCTTTCTTT. This sequence joins TRBV7-9 and TRBJ1-1; D ambiguous. This CDR3 has 13 residues. Germline V gene data show CDR1 as SEHNR and CDR2 as FQNEAQ (reference sequence). Between the trimmed V and J ends, which lost 3 bases and 6 bases, there was a span of 11 bases.

This clonotype was seen repeatedly, ten times or more. This chain links TRBV5-1 with TRBJ2-3; the match to TRBD2 covers 10 bases. V was clipped by 4 bases and J by 2 bases; unmatched bases: 7. Germline V lookup: CDR1 SGHRS, CDR2 YFSETQ. The CDR3 has 16 residues. CDR3 in amino acids: CASSLGTSEDTDTQYF. The CDR3 bases are TGCGCCAGCAGCCTCGGGACTAGCGAGGACACAGATACGCAGTATTTT.

About this clonotype itself: One end of the junction fails to match germline, which may point to a read error. The chain employs TRBV7-3 and TRBJ2-4; TRBD2 might be the D (7 bases). The CDR3 is made up of 15 amino acids. Germline CDR1 SGHTA, CDR2 FQGTGA. CDR3 in amino acids: CASSLTSGGADIQYF. The CDR3 region has the DNA TGTGCCAGCAGCCTAACGTCTGGGGGGGCGGACATTCAGTACTTC.

This clonotype has only a few counts. J is TRBJ2-3 and V is TRBV20-1; 14 bases agree with TRBD2. J gave up 1 base and V 4 bases, and 7 bases lay outside the gene matches. The CDR3 has 17 amino acids. Germline lookup yields CDR1 DFQATT and CDR2 SNEGSKA (reference sequence). The CDR3 here is CSATTSGRAQGTDTQYF. CDR3 nucleotides: TGCAGTGCTACGACTAGCGGGAGGGCCCAGGGCACAGATACGCAGTATTTT.

This clonotype was seen at least ten times. The chain couples TRBV27 to TRBJ2-7, with 7 bases matching TRBD2. With V trimmed by 9 bases and J by 2 bases, 13 bases remained unmatched. CDR1 and CDR2 from the germline V gene are MNHEY and SMNVEV (reference sequence). The CDR3 sequence is 15 residues long. The CDR3 is CASRTGGGATYEQYF. DNA of the CDR3: TGTGCCAGTCGAACTGGGGGGGGAGCCACCTACGAGCAGTACTTC.

This clonotype was counted only a few times. The chain combines TRBV20-1 with TRBJ1-5; the D is unclear. The CDR3 extends over 13 amino acids. Trimming shortened V by 3 bases and J by 6 bases, and 12 bases separated the two germline ends. Germline V gene lookup returns CDR1 DFQATT and CDR2 SNEGSKA (reference sequence). The CDR3 DNA is TGCAGTGCTAGGAACCGGGCGGGTCAGCCCCAGCATTTT. Its protein product is CSARNRAGQPQHF.

This clonotype was detected ten times or more. This chain connects TRBV18 to TRBJ1-2; 7 bases match TRBD1. Looked up from germline, CDR1 is KGHSH and CDR2 is LQKENI. J gave up 8 bases and V 5 bases, and 8 bases lay outside the gene matches. CDR3 length: 13 amino acids. The CDR3 DNA reads TGTGCCAGCTCAACTCGGACAGGCTCGGGCTACACCTTC. It codes for CASSTRTGSGYTF.

This clonotype was seen ten or more times. This chain uses TRBV28 with TRBJ2-3; the match to TRBD1 covers 7 bases. Germline-derived CDR1 and CDR2 are MDHEN and SYDVKM. The CDR3 consists of 15 residues. Germline trimming cut 8 bases from V and 0 bases from J; bases unmatched to any gene: 8. For the CDR3, the DNA is TGTGCCAGCGGAAATACAGGGGAAAGCACAGATACGCAGTATTTT. Residues: CASGNTGESTDTQYF. Full variable domain (remainder filled in from reference TRBV28 and TRBJ2-3): DVKVTQSSRYLVKRTGEKVFLECVQDMDHENMFWYRQDPGLGLRLIYFSYDVKMKEKGDIPEGYSVSREKKERFSLILESASTNQTSMYLCASGNTGESTDTQYFGPGTRLTVL.